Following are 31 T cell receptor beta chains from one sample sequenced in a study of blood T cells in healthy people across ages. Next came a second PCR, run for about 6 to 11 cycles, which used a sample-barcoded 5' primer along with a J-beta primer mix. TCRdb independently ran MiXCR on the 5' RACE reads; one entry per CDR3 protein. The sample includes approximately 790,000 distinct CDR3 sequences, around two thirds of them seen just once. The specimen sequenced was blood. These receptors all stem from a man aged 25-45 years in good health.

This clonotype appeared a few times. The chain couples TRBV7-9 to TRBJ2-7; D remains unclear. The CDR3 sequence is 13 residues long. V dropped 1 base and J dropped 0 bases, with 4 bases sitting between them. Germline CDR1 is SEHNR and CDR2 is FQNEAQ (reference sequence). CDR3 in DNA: TGTGCCAGCAGCTTAGTCGCCTCCTACGAGCAGTACTTC. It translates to CASSLVASYEQYF.

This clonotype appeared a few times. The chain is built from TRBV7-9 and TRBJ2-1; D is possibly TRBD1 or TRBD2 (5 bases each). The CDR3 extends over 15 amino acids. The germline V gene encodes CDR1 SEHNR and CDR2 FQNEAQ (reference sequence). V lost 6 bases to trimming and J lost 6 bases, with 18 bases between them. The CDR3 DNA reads TGTGCCAGCAGAGAGGCAGGGAGAATCAGCAATGAGCAGTTCTTC. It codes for CASREAGRISNEQFF.

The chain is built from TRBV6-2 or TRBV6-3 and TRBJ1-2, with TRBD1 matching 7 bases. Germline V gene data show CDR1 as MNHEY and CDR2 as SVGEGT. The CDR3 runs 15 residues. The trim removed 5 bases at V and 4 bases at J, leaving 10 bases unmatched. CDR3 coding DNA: TGTGCCAGCAGTCCACGCCGGGACAGACTCTATGGCTACACCTTC. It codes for CASSPRRDRLYGYTF.

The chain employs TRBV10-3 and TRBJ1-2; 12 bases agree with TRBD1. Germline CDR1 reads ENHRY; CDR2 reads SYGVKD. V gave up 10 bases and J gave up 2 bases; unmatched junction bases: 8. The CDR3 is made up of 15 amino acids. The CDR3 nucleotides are TGTGCCACCGGGACAGGGGGCGCCGGAAACTATGGCTACACCTTC. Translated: CATGTGGAGNYGYTF.

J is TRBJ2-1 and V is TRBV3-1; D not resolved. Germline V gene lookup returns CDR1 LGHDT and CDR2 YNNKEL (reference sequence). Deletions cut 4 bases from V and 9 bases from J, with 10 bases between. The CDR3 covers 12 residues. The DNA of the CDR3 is TGTGCCAGCAGCCTATTCAAAGGTGAGCAGTTCTTC. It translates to CASSLFKGEQFF.

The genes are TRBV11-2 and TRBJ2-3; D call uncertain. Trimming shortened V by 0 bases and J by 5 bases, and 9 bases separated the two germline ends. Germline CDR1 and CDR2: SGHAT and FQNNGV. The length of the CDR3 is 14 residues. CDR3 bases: TGTGCCAGCAGCTTAGATACGATTAGAGATACGCAGTATTTT. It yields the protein CASSLDTIRDTQYF.

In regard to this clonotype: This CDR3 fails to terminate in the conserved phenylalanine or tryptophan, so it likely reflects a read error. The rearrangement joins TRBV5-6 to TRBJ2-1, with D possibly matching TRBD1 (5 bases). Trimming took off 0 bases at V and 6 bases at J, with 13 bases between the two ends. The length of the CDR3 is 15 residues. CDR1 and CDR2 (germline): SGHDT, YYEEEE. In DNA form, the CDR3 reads TGTGCCAGCAGCTTGGAGGCAGGGCAAGGCAATGAGCAGTTCTTA. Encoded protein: CASSLEAGQGNEQFL.

The CDR3 sequence: CASSPQTGWYEQYF. CDR3 nucleotides: TGTGCCAGCAGTCCGCAGACAGGGTGGTACGAGCAGTACTTC. V gene TRBV28 combines with J gene TRBJ2-7; TRBD1 agrees at 7 bases. The germline gives CDR1 MDHEN, CDR2 SYDVKM. The CDR3 extends over 14 amino acids. With V trimmed by 5 bases and J by 4 bases, 8 bases remained unmatched.

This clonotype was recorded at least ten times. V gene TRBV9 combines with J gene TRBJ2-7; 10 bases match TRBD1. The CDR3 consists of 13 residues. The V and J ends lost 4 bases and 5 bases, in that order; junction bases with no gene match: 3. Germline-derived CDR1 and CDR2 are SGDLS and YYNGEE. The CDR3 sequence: CASSPGTGDEQYF. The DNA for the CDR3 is TGTGCCAGCAGCCCCGGGACAGGGGACGAGCAGTACTTC. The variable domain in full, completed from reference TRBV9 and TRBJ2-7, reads DSGVTQTPKHLITATGQRVTLRCSPRSGDLSVYWYQQSLDQGLQFLIQYYNGEERAKGNILERFSAQQFPDLHSELNLSSLELGDSALYFCASSPGTGDEQYFGPGTRLTVT.

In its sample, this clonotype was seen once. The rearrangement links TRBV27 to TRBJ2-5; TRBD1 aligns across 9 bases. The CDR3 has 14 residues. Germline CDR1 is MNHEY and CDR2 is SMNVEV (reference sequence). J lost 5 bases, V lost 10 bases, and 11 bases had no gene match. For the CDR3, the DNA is TGTGCCACCGCGGGTACAGGGGGCCGGGAGACCCAGTACTTC. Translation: CATAGTGGRETQYF.

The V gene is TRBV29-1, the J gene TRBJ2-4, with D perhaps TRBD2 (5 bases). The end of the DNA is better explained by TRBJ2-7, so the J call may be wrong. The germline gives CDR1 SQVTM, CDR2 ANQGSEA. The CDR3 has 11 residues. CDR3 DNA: TGCAGCGTTGGGGCGGGTTACGAGCAGTACTTC. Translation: CSVGAGYEQYF.

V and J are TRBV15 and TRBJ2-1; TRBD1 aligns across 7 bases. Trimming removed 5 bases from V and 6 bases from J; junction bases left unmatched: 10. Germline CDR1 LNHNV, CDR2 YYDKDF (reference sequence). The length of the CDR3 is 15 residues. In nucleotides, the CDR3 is TGTGCCACCAGCGGGGTGAAGGGGGCGAGCAATGAGCAGTTCTTC. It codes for CATSGVKGASNEQFF.

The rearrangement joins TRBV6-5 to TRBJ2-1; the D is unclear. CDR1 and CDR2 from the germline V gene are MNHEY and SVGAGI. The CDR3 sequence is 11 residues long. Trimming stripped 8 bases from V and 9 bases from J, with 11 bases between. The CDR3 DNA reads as TGTGCCAGCTCGCTTTTGACTGAGCAGTTCTTC. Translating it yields CASSLLTEQFF.

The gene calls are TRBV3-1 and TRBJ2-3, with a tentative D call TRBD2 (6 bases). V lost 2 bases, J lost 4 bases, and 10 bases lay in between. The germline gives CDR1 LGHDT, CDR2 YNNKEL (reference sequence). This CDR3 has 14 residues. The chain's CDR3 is CASSQRRGADTQYF. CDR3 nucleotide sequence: TGTGCCAGCAGCCAAAGGAGGGGCGCAGATACGCAGTATTTT.

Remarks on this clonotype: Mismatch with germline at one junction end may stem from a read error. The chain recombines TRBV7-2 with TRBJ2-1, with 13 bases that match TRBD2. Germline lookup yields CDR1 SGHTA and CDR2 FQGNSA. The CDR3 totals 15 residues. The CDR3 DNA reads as TGTGCCGGCAGCTCCGGACTAGCGGGAGACAATGAGCAGTTCTTC. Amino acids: CAGSSGLAGDNEQFF.

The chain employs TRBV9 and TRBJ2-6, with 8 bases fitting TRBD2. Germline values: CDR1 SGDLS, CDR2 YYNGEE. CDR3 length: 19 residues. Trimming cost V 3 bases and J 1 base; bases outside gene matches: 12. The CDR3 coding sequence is TGTGCCAGCAGCGGACGTAGCGGGGTGAATTGGTCTGGGGCCAACGTCCTGACTTTC. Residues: CASSGRSGVNWSGANVLTF.

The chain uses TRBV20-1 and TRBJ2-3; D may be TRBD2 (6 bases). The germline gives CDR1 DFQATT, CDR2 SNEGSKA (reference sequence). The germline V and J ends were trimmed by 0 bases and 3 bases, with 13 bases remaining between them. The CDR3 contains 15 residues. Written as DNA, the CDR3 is TGCAGTGCTAGAGACCTGCGGGGCGGTACAGATACGCAGTATTTT. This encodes CSARDLRGGTDTQYF.

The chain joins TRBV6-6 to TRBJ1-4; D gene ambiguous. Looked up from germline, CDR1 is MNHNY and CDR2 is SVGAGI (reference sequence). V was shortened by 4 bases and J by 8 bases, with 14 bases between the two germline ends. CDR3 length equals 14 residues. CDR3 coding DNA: TGTGCCAGCAGTTCCGAGGCCCCGCCGGAAAAACTGTTTTTT. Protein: CASSSEAPPEKLFF.

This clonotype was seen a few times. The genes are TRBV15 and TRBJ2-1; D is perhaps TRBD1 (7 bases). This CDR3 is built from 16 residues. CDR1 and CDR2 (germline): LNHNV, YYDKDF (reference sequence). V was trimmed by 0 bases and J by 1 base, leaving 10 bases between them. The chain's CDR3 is CATSRDRGASYNEQFF. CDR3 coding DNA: TGTGCCACCAGCAGAGACAGGGGGGCATCCTACAATGAGCAGTTCTTC. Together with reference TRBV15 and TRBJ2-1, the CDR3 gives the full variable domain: DAMVIQNPRYQVTQFGKPVTLSCSQTLNHNVMYWYQQKSSQAPKLLFHYYDKDFNNEADTPDNFQSRRPNTSFCFLDIRSPGLGDTAMYLCATSRDRGASYNEQFFGPGTRLTVL.

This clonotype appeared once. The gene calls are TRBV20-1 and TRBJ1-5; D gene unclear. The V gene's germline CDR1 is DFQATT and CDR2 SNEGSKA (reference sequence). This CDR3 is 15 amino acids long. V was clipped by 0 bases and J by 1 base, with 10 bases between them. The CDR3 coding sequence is TGCAGTGCTAGAGAGGGTACACGCAGCAATCAGCCCCAGCATTTT. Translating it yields CSAREGTRSNQPQHF.

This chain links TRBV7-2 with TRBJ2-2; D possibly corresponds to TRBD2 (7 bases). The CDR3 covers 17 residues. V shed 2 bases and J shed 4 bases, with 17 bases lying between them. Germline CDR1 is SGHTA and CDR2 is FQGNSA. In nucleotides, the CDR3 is TGTGCCAGCAGCTTAATCTCGGCGGGGGCATTCACCGGGGAGCTGTTTTTT. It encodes CASSLISAGAFTGELFF.

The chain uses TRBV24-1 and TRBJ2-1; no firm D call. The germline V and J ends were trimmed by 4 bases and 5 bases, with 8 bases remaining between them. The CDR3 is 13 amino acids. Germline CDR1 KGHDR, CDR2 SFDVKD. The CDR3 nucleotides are TGTGCCACCAGTGACCTGGGCCACAATGAGCAGTTCTTC. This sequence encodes CATSDLGHNEQFF.

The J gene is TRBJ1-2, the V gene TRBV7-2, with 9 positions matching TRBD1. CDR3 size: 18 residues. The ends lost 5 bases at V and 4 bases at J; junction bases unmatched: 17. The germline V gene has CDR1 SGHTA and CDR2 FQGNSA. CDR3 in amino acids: CASSPTNRDRVFSYGYTF. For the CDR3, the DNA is TGTGCCAGCAGCCCAACGAACCGGGACAGGGTTTTTAGCTATGGCTACACCTTC.

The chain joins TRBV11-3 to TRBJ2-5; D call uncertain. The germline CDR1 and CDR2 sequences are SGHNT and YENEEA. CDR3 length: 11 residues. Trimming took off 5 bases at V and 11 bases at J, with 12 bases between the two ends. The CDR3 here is CASSRLREQYF. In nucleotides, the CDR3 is TGTGCCAGCAGCCGACTCCGAGAGCAGTACTTC.

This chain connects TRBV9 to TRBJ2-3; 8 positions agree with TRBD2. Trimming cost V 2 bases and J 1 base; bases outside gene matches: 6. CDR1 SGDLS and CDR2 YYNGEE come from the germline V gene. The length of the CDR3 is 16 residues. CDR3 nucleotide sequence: TGTGCCAGCAGCGTCCAGACGGGGGGGGGCACAGATACGCAGTATTTT. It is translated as CASSVQTGGGTDTQYF.

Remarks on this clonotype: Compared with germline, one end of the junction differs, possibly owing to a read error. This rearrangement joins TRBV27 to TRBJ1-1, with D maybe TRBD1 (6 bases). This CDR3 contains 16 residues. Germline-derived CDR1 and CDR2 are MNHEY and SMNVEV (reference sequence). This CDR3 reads CASSSPDGGADTEALF. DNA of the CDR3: TGTGCCAGCAGTTCACCTGATGGGGGCGCAGACACTGAAGCTCTCTTT.

The CDR3 region is CATSGTTGSGYGYTF. CDR3 bases: TGTGCCACCAGCGGAACTACAGGGTCCGGCTATGGCTACACCTTC. The chain has TRBV15 and TRBJ1-2, with D possibly matching TRBD1 (6 bases). V lost 5 bases and J 4 bases, leaving 17 bases between the germline ends. The CDR3 loop spans 15 amino acids. Germline V gene sequence: CDR1 LNHNV, CDR2 YYDKDF (reference sequence).

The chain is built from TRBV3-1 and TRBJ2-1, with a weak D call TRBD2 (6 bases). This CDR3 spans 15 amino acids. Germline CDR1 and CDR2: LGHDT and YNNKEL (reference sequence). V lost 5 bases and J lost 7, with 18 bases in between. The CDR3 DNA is TGTGCCAGCAGCTACAGGCCCCGGGGGTTAAATGAGCAGTTCTTC. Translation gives CASSYRPRGLNEQFF.

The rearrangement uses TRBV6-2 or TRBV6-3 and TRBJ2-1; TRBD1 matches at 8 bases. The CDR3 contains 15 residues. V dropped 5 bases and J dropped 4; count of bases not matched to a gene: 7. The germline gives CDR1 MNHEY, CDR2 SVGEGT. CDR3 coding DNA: TGTGCCAGCAGTCCGACAGGGGAGTCATACAATGAGCAGTTCTTC. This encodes CASSPTGESYNEQFF.

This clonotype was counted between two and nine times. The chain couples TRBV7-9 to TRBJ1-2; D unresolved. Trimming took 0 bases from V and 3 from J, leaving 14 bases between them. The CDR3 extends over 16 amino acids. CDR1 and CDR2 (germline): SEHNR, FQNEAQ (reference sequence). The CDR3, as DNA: TGTGCCAGCAGCTTAGCAGGGCTGGGGAGCGACTATGGCTACACCTTC. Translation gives CASSLAGLGSDYGYTF.

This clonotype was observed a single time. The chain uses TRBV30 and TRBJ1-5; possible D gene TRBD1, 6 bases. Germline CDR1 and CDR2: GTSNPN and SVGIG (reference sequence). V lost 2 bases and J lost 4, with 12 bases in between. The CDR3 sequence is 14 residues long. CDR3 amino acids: CAWSTGTSNQPQHF. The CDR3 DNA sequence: TGTGCCTGGAGTACAGGGACTAGTAATCAGCCCCAGCATTTT. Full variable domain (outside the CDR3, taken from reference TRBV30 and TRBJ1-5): SQTIHQWPATLVQPVGSPLSLECTVEGTSNPNLYWYRQAAGRGLQLLFYSVGIGQISSEVPQNLSASRPQDRQFILSSKKLLLSDSGFYLCAWSTGTSNQPQHFGDGTRLSIL.